This TCR beta chain was recovered during a study of T-cell memory formation after mild COVID-19. CDR3 length: 15 amino acids. CDR1 is ENHRY and CDR2 is SYGVKD in the germline V gene. V trimming: 6 bases; J trimming: 4 bases; junction bases outside the gene matches: 10. TCR alpha and TCR beta cDNA libraries carrying sample barcodes and UMIs were produced by 5'RACE using constant-segment primers. TCRdb processed the 5' RACE reads anew with MiXCR; each CDR3 protein has one entry. The sample has about 430,000 distinct CDR3 sequences; around 17% are singletons. This clonotype was picked up a small number of times. What it recognizes is unknown. General observations from the study: Shrinking CD4+ clones resided mostly in CM and EM, and CD8+ ones in EMRA.

The rearrangement uses TRBV10-3 and TRBJ1-2, with 8 positions matching TRBD1. Sequencing used PBMCs or a T cell subset sorted from them (not recorded which). The TCR sequence derives from a man aged 18 to 29 who had mild COVID-19 (a few samples of this study predate the infection). Cell type and time point are not known. This CDR3 is CAIRTVRGLGYGYTF. CDR3 sequence (DNA): TGTGCCATCAGGACAGTCAGGGGGCTTGGCTATGGCTACACCTTC.